These 18 T cell receptor beta chains share one sample of origin, sequenced in a study of T cells in Graves' hyperthyroidism and ophthalmopathy. RNA transcripts were the template for amplifying TCR beta CDR3 regions. The HTBI primer set drove a first-round RT-PCR of the TCR CDR3. TCRdb reanalysed the multiplex PCR reads using MiXCR and keeps one entry per CDR3 protein. The data show around 400,000 distinct CDR3 sequences, around 16% seen once. Sequencing was performed on blood. These receptors all come from a woman aged 18-29 years with Graves' hyperthyroidism that later progressed to Graves' ophthalmopathy.

The sample holds many counts of this clonotype. The V call is TRBV7-2, the J call TRBJ2-3, with D perhaps TRBD1 or TRBD2 (5 bases each). Germline assignment: CDR1 SGHTA and CDR2 FQGNSA. This CDR3 has 19 amino acids. Trimming left V 1 base short and J 6 bases short, with 26 bases between. The CDR3 DNA reads TGTGCCAGCAGCTTAGGGCCACCCCGGACATGGGGAGTTGGTGATACGCAGTATTTT. Translation gives CASSLGPPRTWGVGDTQYF.

The chain links TRBV6-2 or TRBV6-3 to TRBJ2-2, with 10 bases that match TRBD2. V trimming: 2 bases; J trimming: 3 bases; junction bases outside the gene matches: 12. The CDR3 extends over 19 amino acids. CDR1 is MNHEY and CDR2 is SVGEGT in the germline V gene. The CDR3 loop reads CASSYGRLAGVWDTGELFF. In nucleotides, the CDR3 is TGTGCCAGCAGTTACGGTCGGCTAGCGGGAGTCTGGGACACCGGGGAGCTGTTTTTT.

This clonotype was seen at least ten times. This chain uses TRBV5-1 with TRBJ2-1; TRBD1 aligns across 8 bases. The CDR3 consists of 14 residues. From germline, CDR1 is SGHRS and CDR2 YFSETQ. V dropped 4 bases and J dropped 8; count of bases not matched to a gene: 8. CDR3 in amino acids: CASSPSGQGYEQFF. The CDR3 DNA reads TGCGCCAGCAGCCCCTCAGGACAGGGATATGAGCAGTTCTTC.

The CDR3 coding sequence is TGTGCCAGCAGTACAGGGTTGGTGAACACTGAAGCTTTCTTT. It specifies CASSTGLVNTEAFF. This rearrangement joins TRBV27 to TRBJ1-1, with D possibly matching TRBD1 (6 bases). The CDR3 extends over 14 amino acids. Germline assignment: CDR1 MNHEY and CDR2 SMNVEV (reference sequence). V lost 5 bases to trimming and J lost 0 bases, with 10 bases between them.

This clonotype occurred many times. This chain uses TRBV5-6 with TRBJ2-3, with D possibly called TRBD1 or TRBD2 (5 bases each). Deletions cut 4 bases from V and 5 bases from J, with 20 bases between. The germline gives CDR1 SGHDT, CDR2 YYEEEE. CDR3 length equals 16 residues. DNA for the CDR3: TGTGCCAGCAGCGCCTGGGGGACCAGCCCTATAGATACGCAGTATTTT. The encoded protein is CASSAWGTSPIDTQYF.

The genes are TRBV14 and TRBJ2-7, with TRBD1 identical over 12 bases. V trimming: 3 bases; J trimming: 5 bases; junction bases outside the gene matches: 17. The CDR3 totals 19 residues. The germline gives CDR1 SGHDN, CDR2 FVKESK. CDR3 in amino acids: CASSQLAIGTGGLGDEQYF. In DNA, the CDR3 is TGTGCCAGCAGCCAGCTCGCCATTGGGACAGGGGGCTTAGGGGACGAGCAGTACTTC.

This clonotype was seen more than once but under ten times. The chain couples TRBV4-2 to TRBJ2-2, with a possible D match to TRBD2 (6 bases). Looked up from germline, CDR1 is LGHNA and CDR2 is YNFKEQ. The CDR3 contains 15 residues. With 1 base removed from V and 0 bases from J, the gap between germline ends came to 6 bases. The CDR3 region has the DNA TGTGCCAGCAGCCAAGGACTAGCGAACACCGGGGAGCTGTTTTTT. Translated, it gives CASSQGLANTGELFF.

Only a few counts were recorded for this clonotype. This chain's CDR3 is CASSQDGAGGKTQYF. For the CDR3, the DNA is TGCGCCAGCAGCCAAGACGGAGCGGGGGGGAAGACCCAGTACTTC. The chain combines TRBV4-1 with TRBJ2-5; 10 positions agree with TRBD2. CDR1 MGHRA and CDR2 YSYEKL come from the germline V gene. Unmatched junction bases numbered 4, after V lost 0 bases and J lost 6 bases. This CDR3 region has 15 residues.

This clonotype was observed a single time. This may come from a read error, since a much larger clone is one base off. V usage is TRBV30 and J usage is TRBJ1-5; D gene ambiguous. The CDR3 has 15 residues. Looked up from germline, CDR1 is GTSNPN and CDR2 is SVGIG (reference sequence). V lost 5 bases to trimming and J lost 5 bases, with 19 bases between them. The CDR3 DNA reads as TGTGCCTGGGGTCTCAACAGAATCGGGGATCAGCCCCAGCATTTT. Protein product: CAWGLNRIGDQPQHF.

This clonotype was detected many times. The V gene is TRBV2, the J gene TRBJ1-5, with 10 nucleotides matching TRBD1. The CDR3 is 13 residues long. Germline trimming cut 4 bases from V and 7 bases from J; bases unmatched to any gene: 1. Germline V gene sequence: CDR1 SNHLY, CDR2 FYNNEI. CDR3 in amino acids: CASSGTGGQPQHF. The CDR3 DNA sequence: TGTGCCAGCAGTGGGACAGGGGGACAGCCCCAGCATTTT.

This clonotype appeared many times. The J gene is TRBJ1-5, the V gene TRBV2; D uncertain. Trimming stripped 3 bases from V and 2 bases from J, with 14 bases between. The CDR3 spans 16 residues. CDR1 and CDR2 (germline): SNHLY, FYNNEI. In DNA, the CDR3 is TGTGCCAGCAGTGAGGTCGAAGGGTACGGCAATCAGCCCCAGCATTTT. Its translation: CASSEVEGYGNQPQHF.

This clonotype was seen a few times. The chain uses TRBV3-1 and TRBJ1-2; possibly TRBD1 for D (5 bases). V lost 2 bases and J lost 8, with 12 bases in between. This CDR3 contains 13 residues. The germline V gene encodes CDR1 LGHDT and CDR2 YNNKEL (reference sequence). The DNA of the CDR3 is TGTGCCAGCAGCCAACAGGGATCGGGGGGCTACACCTTC. Translating it yields CASSQQGSGGYTF.

Many counts were recorded for this clonotype. This sequence joins TRBV29-1 and TRBJ2-5, with 7 bases matching TRBD2. This CDR3 has 15 amino acids. Germline loops: CDR1 SQVTM, CDR2 ANQGSEA. Unmatched junction bases numbered 12, after V lost 3 bases and J lost 5 bases. This CDR3 is CSVEPGGLVEETQYF. CDR3 nucleotides: TGCAGCGTTGAGCCGGGGGGACTCGTGGAGGAGACCCAGTACTTC. The entire variable domain, with the rest obtained from reference TRBV29-1 and TRBJ2-5, is as follows: SAVISQKPSRDICQRGTSLTIQCQVDSQVTMMFWYRQQPGQSLTLIATANQGSEATYESGFVIDKFPISRPNLTFSTLTVSNMSPEDSSIYLCSVEPGGLVEETQYFGPGTRLLVL.

This clonotype was seen repeatedly, ten times or more. The genes are TRBV7-9 and TRBJ2-1, with D perhaps TRBD2 (5 bases). The V end was cut by 4 bases, the J end by 1 base, with 8 bases between. Germline CDR1 SEHNR, CDR2 FQNEAQ (reference sequence). This CDR3 has 14 amino acids. The CDR3 protein is CASSSGMSYNEQFF. The CDR3 bases are TGTGCCAGCAGCTCCGGGATGTCCTACAATGAGCAGTTCTTC.

This clonotype has at least ten counts. V usage is TRBV5-5 and J usage is TRBJ2-1; 13 nucleotides agree with TRBD2. CDR3 length: 16 residues. V trimming: 2 bases; J trimming: 2 bases; junction bases outside the gene matches: 1. Germline V gives CDR1 SGHKS, CDR2 YYEKEE (reference sequence). The CDR3 coding sequence is TGTGCCAGCAGCTTAGGACTAGCGGGAGCCTACAATGAGCAGTTCTTC. It encodes CASSLGLAGAYNEQFF.

This clonotype was counted many times. This sequence joins TRBV5-1 and TRBJ2-1; 11 bases fit TRBD2. In germline, CDR1 is SGHRS, CDR2 YFSETQ. With 4 bases clipped from V and 2 bases from J, the junction kept 17 bases outside the gene matches. This CDR3 comprises 20 residues. The CDR3 region has the DNA TGCGCCAGCAGCATGCTACCGGGACTAGCGGTCTTGGGCCCCTACAATGAGCAGTTCTTC. It encodes CASSMLPGLAVLGPYNEQFF.

This clonotype was picked up a small number of times. The J gene is TRBJ2-7, the V gene TRBV5-1; D not resolved. The CDR3 is made up of 15 amino acids. The germline gives CDR1 SGHRS, CDR2 YFSETQ. Trimming removed 0 bases at V and 5 bases at J, with 15 bases between. The CDR3 loop reads CASSLAAQNFNEQYF. CDR3 DNA: TGCGCCAGCAGCTTGGCGGCACAGAATTTTAACGAGCAGTACTTC.

This clonotype was seen only once. The V call is TRBV20-1, the J call TRBJ2-5; 8 nucleotides agree with TRBD2. Germline CDR1 is DFQATT and CDR2 is SNEGSKA (reference sequence). V shed 4 bases, J shed 5 bases, and the junction held 12 bases outside the gene matches. The CDR3 has 15 residues. CDR3 sequence reads: CSAKGRAGERETQYF. DNA of the CDR3: TGCAGTGCTAAAGGGCGAGCGGGAGAAAGGGAGACCCAGTACTTC.